What follows are 25 T cell receptor beta chains derived from one specimen sequenced in a study of CD8+ T cells in alopecia areata (dated by TCRdb to about 2018). Preparation of the library involved the immunoSEQ multiplex PCR assay. For TCR sequencing, RNA was extracted from every sample and reverse transcribed into cDNA to serve as template. TCRdb obtained this table from immuneACCESS and retained in-frame rearrangements with V and J assigned. These tables miss some clones; where compared with another copy, unresolved V genes account for less than half of the shortfall, and the remainder is unexplained. For this sample there are 110,000 to 150,000 clones; approximately 65% appear just once. 35% to 40% of the sample is taken by the ten largest. Material for sequencing was CD8+ T cells sorted from blood. Receptors were obtained from a human donor in good health.

The CDR3 here is CASSEASGVVYNEQFF. CDR3 nucleotide sequence: TGTGCCAGCAGTGAGGCTTCAGGGGTGGTCTACAATGAGCAGTTCTTC. The chain uses TRBV2 and TRBJ2-1; tentatively, D is TRBD1 (6 bases). Germline V gene data show CDR1 as SNHLY and CDR2 as FYNNEI. The CDR3 is 16 amino acids. V was trimmed by 3 bases and J by 3 bases, leaving 15 bases between them.

CDR3 nucleotide sequence: TGTGCCAGTTCGGACAGGGGGTTCTCCGGGGAGCTGTTTTTT. It translates to CASSDRGFSGELFF. The J gene is TRBJ2-2, the V gene TRBV6-6; TRBD1 matches at 10 bases. The CDR3 is 14 amino acids. Germline lookup yields CDR1 MNHNY and CDR2 SVGAGI (reference sequence). V shed 9 bases and J 6 bases; nucleotides not matched to a gene: 7.

The chain is built from TRBV19 and TRBJ2-7; TRBD1 agrees at 9 bases. With V trimmed by 3 bases and J by 2 bases, 5 bases remained unmatched. CDR3 length: 15 residues. The germline CDR1 and CDR2 sequences are LNHDA and SQIVND (reference sequence). CDR3 sequence reads: CASSMGTGITYEQYF. DNA for the CDR3: TGTGCCAGTAGTATGGGGACAGGGATCACCTACGAGCAGTACTTC. Complete variable domain (other parts from reference TRBV19 and TRBJ2-7): DGGITQSPKYLFRKEGQNVTLSCEQNLNHDAMYWYRQDPGQGLRLIYYSQIVNDFQKGDIAEGYSVSREKKESFPLTVTSAQKNPTAFYLCASSMGTGITYEQYFGPGTRLTVT.

This clone was observed a handful of times. The chain is built from TRBV7-8 and TRBJ2-1; D unclear. The germline V gene encodes CDR1 SGHVS and CDR2 FQNEAQ. The CDR3 sequence is 12 residues long. Trimming left V 6 bases short and J 5 bases short, with 8 bases between. CDR3 sequence: CASRTPDNEQFF. The CDR3 DNA sequence: TGTGCCAGCAGGACCCCAGACAATGAGCAGTTCTTC.

The CDR3 DNA follows: TGTGCCAGCAGCCCACAGGGAAACACCATATATTTT. It is translated as CASSPQGNTIYF. This chain uses TRBV9 with TRBJ1-3, with D unresolved. CDR1 and CDR2 (germline): SGDLS, YYNGEE. V shed 4 bases and J shed 4 bases, with 6 bases lying between them. The CDR3 covers 12 residues. The entire variable domain, with the rest obtained from reference TRBV9 and TRBJ1-3, is as follows: DSGVTQTPKHLITATGQRVTLRCSPRSGDLSVYWYQQSLDQGLQFLIQYYNGEERAKGNILERFSAQQFPDLHSELNLSSLELGDSALYFCASSPQGNTIYFGEGSWLTVV.

This chain connects TRBV2 to TRBJ2-7; TRBD1 might be the D (5 bases). The V gene lost 7 bases and the J gene lost 3 bases, with 13 bases spanning the gap. This CDR3 contains 13 residues. The germline gives CDR1 SNHLY, CDR2 FYNNEI. The CDR3 region has the DNA TGTGCCAGCAACTTTAGAAGGGGCTACGAGCAGTACTTC. Translated, it gives CASNFRRGYEQYF.

This sequence joins TRBV29-1 and TRBJ1-1; D remains ambiguous. Germline V lookup: CDR1 SQVTM, CDR2 ANQGSEA. V gave up 5 bases and J gave up 2 bases, with 6 bases separating them. The CDR3 loop spans 11 amino acids. The CDR3 region is CSVTSNTEAFF. In DNA form, the CDR3 reads TGCAGCGTTACAAGCAACACTGAAGCTTTCTTT.

This chain links TRBV7-6 with TRBJ1-4, with D possibly TRBD1 on 5 matching bases. Trimming took off 5 bases at V and 7 bases at J, with 17 bases between the two ends. The CDR3 is made up of 15 amino acids. Germline values: CDR1 SGHVS, CDR2 FNYEAQ. CDR3 coding DNA: TGTGCCAGCAGCGTGGGACGGGTAGATAGTGAAAAACTGTTTTTT. Amino acid sequence: CASSVGRVDSEKLFF.

The CDR3 is CASSIQGDSQPQHF. DNA of the CDR3: TGTGCCAGCAGTATACAGGGGGATAGCCAGCCCCAGCATTTT. The chain is built from TRBV27 and TRBJ1-5; the match to TRBD1 covers 8 bases. In germline, CDR1 is MNHEY, CDR2 SMNVEV (reference sequence). J lost 7 bases, V lost 5 bases, and 7 bases had no gene match. CDR3 length: 14 residues.

This clone was seen more than once but under ten times. This chain links TRBV7-9 with TRBJ2-1; 11 nucleotides match TRBD2. Germline values: CDR1 SEHNR, CDR2 FQNEAQ (reference sequence). V lost 0 bases and J lost 6; bases outside the gene matches: 1. The CDR3 extends over 15 amino acids. CDR3 in amino acids: CASSLASGRANEQFF. For the CDR3, the DNA is TGTGCCAGCAGCTTAGCTAGCGGGAGGGCCAATGAGCAGTTCTTC.

The CDR3 reads CASSQAGPGEQYF. Here the CDR3 DNA reads TGTGCCAGCAGCCAAGCAGGCCCCGGCGAGCAGTACTTC. V usage is TRBV14 and J usage is TRBJ2-7; D not resolved. The germline CDR1 and CDR2 sequences are SGHDN and FVKESK. The CDR3 has 13 residues. V lost 1 base and J 6 bases, leaving 10 bases between the germline ends. Drawing the rest from reference TRBV14 and TRBJ2-7, the complete variable domain is EAGVTQFPSHSVIEKGQTVTLRCDPISGHDNLYWYRRVMGKEIKFLLHFVKESKQDESGMPNNRFLAERTGGTYSTLKVQPAELEDSGVYFCASSQAGPGEQYFGPGTRLTVT.

The gene calls are TRBV25-1 and TRBJ1-2; no reliable D call. This CDR3 comprises 14 residues. Trimming pared 9 bases from V and 4 bases from J, leaving 18 bases between. Germline CDR1 is MGHDK and CDR2 is SYGVNS. The CDR3, as DNA: TGTGCCAGTGTGGGCGAGGGTATGGGCTATGGCTACACCTTC. It encodes CASVGEGMGYGYTF.

The rearrangement uses TRBV29-1 and TRBJ1-2; 8 nucleotides line up with TRBD1. The CDR3 loop spans 11 amino acids. In germline, CDR1 is SQVTM, CDR2 ANQGSEA. The V and J ends lost 6 bases and 8 bases, in that order; junction bases with no gene match: 5. Here the CDR3 reads CSVMDRAGYTF. The DNA of the CDR3 is TGCAGCGTCATGGACAGGGCGGGCTACACCTTC.

V usage is TRBV19 and J usage is TRBJ2-1; D not certain. In germline, CDR1 is LNHDA, CDR2 SQIVND (reference sequence). This CDR3 is built from 13 residues. V gave up 3 bases and J gave up 5 bases, with 8 bases separating them. In nucleotides, the CDR3 is TGTGCCAGTAGTATCTGGGGTGACAATGAGCAGTTCTTC. It specifies CASSIWGDNEQFF.

The chain combines TRBV7-6 with TRBJ2-7; D is unresolved. This CDR3 has 14 residues. CDR1 SGHVS and CDR2 FNYEAQ come from the germline V gene. Trimming pared 3 bases from V and 7 bases from J, leaving 16 bases between. The CDR3 loop is CASSLGGVTREQYF. In DNA, the CDR3 is TGTGCCAGCAGCTTGGGTGGGGTTACGAGGGAGCAGTACTTC. The whole variable domain, remainder taken from reference TRBV7-6 and TRBJ2-7, is GAGVSQSPRYKVTKRGQDVALRCDPISGHVSLYWYRQALGQGPEFLTYFNYEAQQDKSGLPNDRFSAERPEGSISTLTIQRTEQRDSAMYRCASSLGGVTREQYFGPGTRLTVT.

This CDR3 reads CSVVSVSRAAYYGYTF. CDR3 bases: TGCAGCGTTGTATCTGTTTCCAGGGCCGCTTACTATGGCTACACCTTC. J is TRBJ1-2 and V is TRBV29-1; possible D gene TRBD1, 5 bases. CDR1 SQVTM and CDR2 ANQGSEA come from the germline V gene. There are 16 residues in the CDR3. Trimming removed 4 bases from V and 3 bases from J, with 21 bases in between. The full variable domain, rest sourced from reference TRBV29-1 and TRBJ1-2, is SAVISQKPSRDICQRGTSLTIQCQVDSQVTMMFWYRQQPGQSLTLIATANQGSEATYESGFVIDKFPISRPNLTFSTLTVSNMSPEDSSIYLCSVVSVSRAAYYGYTFGSGTRLTVV.

CDR3: CASSVLGAWQETQYF. The CDR3 bases are TGTGCCAGCAGCGTACTGGGGGCTTGGCAAGAGACCCAGTACTTC. The V and J genes are TRBV9 and TRBJ2-5, with a weak D call TRBD1 (6 bases). CDR1 and CDR2 (germline): SGDLS, YYNGEE. Deletions cut 1 base from V and 2 bases from J, with 12 bases between. The CDR3 has 15 amino acids.

V and J are TRBV4-1 and TRBJ2-1; the match to TRBD2 covers 10 bases. Germline CDR1 is MGHRA and CDR2 is YSYEKL. V trimming: 0 bases; J trimming: 5 bases; junction bases outside the gene matches: 10. CDR3 length: 18 amino acids. The CDR3 DNA sequence: TGCGCCAGCAGCCAAGAGTCTTCGGGGACTAGCGCAGACAATGAGCAGTTCTTC. Its protein product is CASSQESSGTSADNEQFF.

This chain connects TRBV27 to TRBJ2-3; D uncertain. Trimming took off 1 base at V and 0 bases at J, with 11 bases between the two ends. The V gene's germline CDR1 is MNHEY and CDR2 SMNVEV (reference sequence). CDR3 length: 16 residues. CDR3 in DNA: TGTGCCAGCAGTTTATTGGATCGATCTAGCACAGATACGCAGTATTTT. Translation gives CASSLLDRSSTDTQYF.

V gene TRBV29-1 combines with J gene TRBJ2-5, with D perhaps matching TRBD1 or TRBD2 (5 bases each). The CDR3 runs to 15 residues. From germline, CDR1 is SQVTM and CDR2 ANQGSEA. V was clipped by 2 bases and J by 2 bases, with 15 bases between them. CDR3 nucleotide sequence: TGCAGCGTTGAACCCCGGGGATGGGGGCAAGAGACCCAGTACTTC. Translated: CSVEPRGWGQETQYF.

Comments on this clone: At one boundary the junction diverges from the germline segment, which might be a read error. This chain links TRBV15 with TRBJ1-2; the match to TRBD1 covers 12 bases. The CDR3 has 17 amino acids. From germline, CDR1 is LNHNV and CDR2 YYDKDF (reference sequence). The CDR3 reads CATSGEGGDRGQYGYTF. The CDR3 DNA reads TGTGCCACCAGCGGAGAGGGTGGGGACAGGGGGCAATATGGCTACACCTTC. The full variable domain, completed using reference TRBV15 and TRBJ1-2, is DAMVIQNPRYQVTQFGKPVTLSCSQTLNHNVMYWYQQKSSQAPKLLFHYYDKDFNNEADTPDNFQSRRPNTSFCFLDIRSPGLGDTAMYLCATSGEGGDRGQYGYTFGSGTRLTVV.

This CDR3 is CASSQDLRVDQPQHF. CDR3 DNA sequence: TGCGCCAGCAGCCAAGACTTAAGGGTGGATCAGCCCCAGCATTTT. The chain carries TRBV4-1 and TRBJ1-5, with no clear D. Germline assignment: CDR1 MGHRA and CDR2 YSYEKL. V was shortened by 0 bases and J by 5 bases, with 11 bases between the two germline ends. The CDR3 spans 15 residues.

The chain couples TRBV7-9 to TRBJ2-7; D uncertain. Germline CDR1 is SEHNR and CDR2 is FQNEAQ (reference sequence). Trimming shortened V by 5 bases and J by 3 bases, and 8 bases separated the two germline ends. The CDR3 is made up of 12 amino acids. CDR3 sequence: CASSTANYEQYF. CDR3 DNA sequence: TGTGCCAGCAGCACCGCTAACTACGAGCAGTACTTC.

The chain has TRBV7-2 and TRBJ2-4, with unresolved D. The CDR3 is 13 residues long. V was trimmed by 5 bases and J by 0 bases, leaving 5 bases between them. Germline V gives CDR1 SGHTA, CDR2 FQGNSA. CDR3: CASSPLAKNIQYF. The DNA of the CDR3 is TGTGCCAGCAGCCCACTAGCCAAAAACATTCAGTACTTC.

This clone is a singleton in its sample. This sequence joins TRBV27 and TRBJ1-1; D is unresolved. The CDR3 totals 16 residues. Looked up from germline, CDR1 is MNHEY and CDR2 is SMNVEV (reference sequence). V lost 5 bases, J lost 1 base, and 17 bases lay in between. CDR3 in amino acids: CASSPGSLGTNTEAFF. DNA for the CDR3: TGTGCCAGCAGTCCCGGGAGTCTGGGAACGAACACTGAAGCTTTCTTT.